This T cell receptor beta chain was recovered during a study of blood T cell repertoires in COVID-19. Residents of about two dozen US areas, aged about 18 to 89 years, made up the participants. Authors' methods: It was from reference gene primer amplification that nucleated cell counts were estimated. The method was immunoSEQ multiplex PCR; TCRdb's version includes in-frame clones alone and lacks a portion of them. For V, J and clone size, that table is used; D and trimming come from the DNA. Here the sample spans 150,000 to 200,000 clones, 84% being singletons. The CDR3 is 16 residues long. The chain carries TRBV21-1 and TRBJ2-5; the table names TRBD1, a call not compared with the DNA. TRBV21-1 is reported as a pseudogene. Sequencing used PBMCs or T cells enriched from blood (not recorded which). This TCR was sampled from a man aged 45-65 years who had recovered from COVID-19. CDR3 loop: CASSKSAGTKQETQYF. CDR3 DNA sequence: TGTGCCAGCAGCAAGTCCGCAGGGACAAAACAAGAGACCCAGTACTTC.